The source of this T cell receptor (beta chain) is a study of tumor and adjacent non-tumor tissue in lung cancer. Overall study findings and caveats: Top 100 clones took a larger repertoire share in normal lung.

This clonotype has a handful of counts. Its antigen is still unknown. This may be a read error: a much more frequent sequence differs by one nucleotide. This CDR3 contains 15 residues. The ends were cut back, 0 bases at V and 7 bases at J, with 14 bases in the middle. Germline CDR1 SGHNT, CDR2 YENEEA. No cell sorting was done before RNA was extracted from the tissue. Three rounds of nested PCR, following a modified ARM-PCR protocol, produced the TCRbeta library. In TCRdb, the multiplex PCR reads were re-called with MiXCR into one record per CDR3 protein. The sample records about 140,000 distinct CDR3 sequences, around 65% being singletons.

The clonotype comes from a man in his fifties or sixties with small cell lung cancer. Specimen: lung tumor tissue. The rearrangement uses TRBV11-3 and TRBJ2-3, with TRBD2 as a possible D gene (5 bases). The CDR3 spells CASSLDGELRNTQYF. CDR3 coding DNA: TGTGCCAGCAGCTTAGATGGGGAGCTCAGGAATACGCAGTATTTT.